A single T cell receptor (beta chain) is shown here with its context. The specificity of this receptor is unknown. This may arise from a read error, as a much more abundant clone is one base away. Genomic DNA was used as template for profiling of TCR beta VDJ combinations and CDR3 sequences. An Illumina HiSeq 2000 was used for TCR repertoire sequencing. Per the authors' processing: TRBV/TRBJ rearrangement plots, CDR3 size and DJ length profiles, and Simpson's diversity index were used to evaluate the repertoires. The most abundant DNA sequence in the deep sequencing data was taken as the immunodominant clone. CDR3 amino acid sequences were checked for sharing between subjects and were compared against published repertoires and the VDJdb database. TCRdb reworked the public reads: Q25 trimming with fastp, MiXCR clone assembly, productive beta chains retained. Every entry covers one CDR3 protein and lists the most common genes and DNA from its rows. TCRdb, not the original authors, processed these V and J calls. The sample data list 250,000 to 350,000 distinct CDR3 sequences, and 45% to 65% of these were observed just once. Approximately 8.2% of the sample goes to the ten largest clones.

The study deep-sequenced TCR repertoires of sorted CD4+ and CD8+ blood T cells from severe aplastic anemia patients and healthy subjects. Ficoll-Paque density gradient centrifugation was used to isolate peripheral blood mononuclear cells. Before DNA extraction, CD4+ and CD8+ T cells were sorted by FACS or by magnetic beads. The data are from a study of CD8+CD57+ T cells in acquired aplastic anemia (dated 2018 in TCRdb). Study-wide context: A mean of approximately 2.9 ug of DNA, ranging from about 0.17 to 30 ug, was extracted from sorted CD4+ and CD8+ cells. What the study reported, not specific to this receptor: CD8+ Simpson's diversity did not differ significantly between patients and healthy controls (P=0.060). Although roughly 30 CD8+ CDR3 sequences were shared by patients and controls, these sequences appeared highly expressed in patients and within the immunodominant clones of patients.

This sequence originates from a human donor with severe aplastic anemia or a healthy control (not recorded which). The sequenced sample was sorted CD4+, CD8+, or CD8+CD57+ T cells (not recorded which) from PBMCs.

The DNA reads TGTGCCAGCAGTGATTACACAGGGCGCCAAGAGACCCAGTGCTTC. Translated, it gives CASSDYTGRQETQCF. The chain links TRBV25-1 with TRBJ2-5, and possibly TRBD1, on 6 matching bases. As encoded in the germline V gene, CDR1 is MGHDK while CDR2 is SYGVNS. From the cysteine through the phenylalanine, the CDR3 covers 15 amino acids. Only the CDR3 part of the read is kept: 45 bases, read in frame from the first base.